This T cell receptor beta chain was identified in a study of blood T cell repertoires in COVID-19. Study details: Samples taken during acute and convalescent COVID-19 were collected in the United States, Italy and Spain. From T cells, B-cell-depleted T cells, or PBMCs came the material, which was cDNA or gDNA.

CDR1 is LGHDT, CDR2 YNNKEL, per germline (reference sequence). Trimming took off 3 bases at V and 4 bases at J, with 13 bases between the two ends. CDR3 size: 15 residues. Original processing notes: Cell counts per sample came from amplifying reference gene primers. Some clones are missing from TCRdb's copy, which holds only in-frame ones; the method was immunoSEQ multiplex PCR. V and J calls and clone size are given by that table; D and trimming were obtained from the DNA. The sample yields 84,000 or so clones, 85% to 95% seen once. This clone was found once. The source of this sequence is a woman in her sixties with active COVID-19. The sequencing sample was made of peripheral blood. The chain joins TRBV3-1 (or the pseudogene TRBV3-2) to TRBJ1-3; TRBD1 is a possible D gene (6 bases). The CDR3 reads CASSQTNREGNTIYF. CDR3 sequence (DNA): TGTGCCAGCAGCCAGACGAACAGGGAAGGAAACACCATATATTTT.